This T cell receptor (beta chain) came from a study of identical twins. TCRdb re-analysed the 5' RACE reads in MiXCR, keeping a single row per CDR3 protein. The sample lists about 700,000 distinct CDR3 sequences; under 9% were seen once. Germline CDR1 reads LNHDA; CDR2 reads SQIVND (reference sequence). The CDR3 is made up of 14 amino acids. This sample also belongs to another study, concerning yellow fever vaccine responses in identical twins.

The source is a woman aged 18-29 years in good health. This chain uses TRBV19 with TRBJ2-1, with D unresolved. Material for sequencing was PBMCs. CDR3 amino acids: CATKWGSGFNEQFF. CDR3 bases: TGTGCTACTAAGTGGGGTAGTGGATTCAATGAGCAGTTCTTC.